This T cell receptor (beta chain) came from a study of cytomegalovirus exposure and HLA in healthy donors. Germline assignment: CDR1 SEHNR and CDR2 FQNEAQ (reference sequence). The CDR3 has 11 amino acids. V lost 6 bases to trimming and J lost 9 bases; unmatched junction nucleotides: 4. A multiplex PCR was run with 60 Vbeta primers and 13 Jbeta primers. Authors' analysis steps: An analysis performed later counted roughly 80 million unique TCR beta chains (roughly 11 million of them shared). The data were produced by immunoSEQ multiplex PCR, yet TCRdb's version contains in-frame clones alone and is incomplete. V and J calls and clone size follow that table, whereas D and trimming were derived from the DNA. The table includes over 85,000 clones, approximately 7.6% detected once. In the case of this clone: What it binds is not known.

The study's findings and limits: Earlier results showed most TCR beta V segments being productive about 90% or about 30% of the time. A later analysis by the authors found several of the most significant clusters apparently linked to common viral pathogens.

The V and J genes are TRBV7-9 and TRBJ2-7; 8 bases align to TRBD1. Sequencing was performed on PBMCs. The clonotype comes from a man between 50 and 59 years old in good health and CMV-seronegative. The CDR3 DNA reads TGTGCCAGCAGACCAGACAGGGGGCAGTACTTC. Its protein product is CASRPDRGQYF.